Following are 18 T cell receptor beta chains from one sample sequenced in a study of regulatory T cells in long-lasting Graves disease. Construction of TCR beta libraries relied on iRepertoire HTBI primers and on Arm-PCR targeting CDR3 regions. TCRdb reprocessed the multiplex PCR reads via MiXCR and lists one record per CDR3 protein. This sample yields about 460,000 distinct CDR3 sequences, of which roughly 15% are seen a single time; approximately 15% belongs to the top ten. Specified time point: newly diagnosed GD, antithyroid drugs for less than 3 months. From PBMCs, RNA was extracted and then used to make the TCR library. The sample also formed part of further work on T cells in Graves' hyperthyroidism and ophthalmopathy.

Sequenced material: peripheral blood mononuclear cells (PBMCs), taken at new diagnosis, from a patient treated with antithyroid drugs. These receptors originate from a woman aged 45-60 years with Graves disease.

V is TRBV19 and J is TRBJ2-1; 14 positions match TRBD2. Germline V gene data show CDR1 as LNHDA and CDR2 as SQIVND (reference sequence). The length of the CDR3 is 15 residues. V shed 7 bases and J 6 bases; nucleotides not matched to a gene: 5. CDR3 amino acids: CASTMGLAGVNEQFF. The CDR3, as DNA: TGTGCCAGTACGATGGGACTAGCGGGAGTCAATGAGCAGTTCTTC.

The chain links TRBV4-1 to TRBJ1-1; D is unresolved. V lost 0 bases to trimming and J lost 4 bases, with 12 bases between them. The CDR3 runs to 15 residues. Germline V gene lookup returns CDR1 MGHRA and CDR2 YSYEKL. The CDR3 bases are TGCGCCAGCAGCCAAGATCAAGGGTTTATCACTGAAGCTTTCTTT. Translating it yields CASSQDQGFITEAFF.

The rearrangement joins TRBV18 to TRBJ1-5, with 10 bases aligning to TRBD1. Germline CDR1 KGHSH, CDR2 LQKENI. Losses at the gene ends were 2 bases for V and 0 bases for J; bases not matched to a gene: 1. This CDR3 contains 16 residues. Here the CDR3 reads CASSPGDRGSNQPQHF. As DNA, the CDR3 is TGTGCCAGCTCACCAGGGGACAGGGGTAGCAATCAGCCCCAGCATTTT.

In its sample, this clonotype was seen a few times. The chain's CDR3 is CSVEDPSRGHGYTF. CDR3 DNA sequence: TGCAGCGTTGAAGATCCCTCCAGGGGGCATGGCTACACCTTC. The chain uses TRBV29-1 and TRBJ1-2; TRBD1 matches 8 bases. Germline CDR1 reads SQVTM; CDR2 reads ANQGSEA. The length of the CDR3 is 14 residues. J was trimmed by 6 bases and V by 0 bases; bases with no gene match: 6.

This clonotype was detected only a few times. The CDR3 nucleotides are TGTGCCAGCAGTCCGGGGAAAGAGACCCAGTACTTC. Translation: CASSPGKETQYF. V is TRBV6-1 and J is TRBJ2-5, with D maybe TRBD2 (5 bases). This CDR3 region has 12 residues. Deletions cut 5 bases from V and 3 bases from J, with 7 bases between. Germline values: CDR1 MNHNS, CDR2 SASEGT.

The genes are TRBV9 and TRBJ2-3, with D unclear. Germline CDR1 reads SGDLS; CDR2 reads YYNGEE. This CDR3 comprises 13 residues. V lost 3 bases and J lost 5, with 10 bases in between. CDR3 protein: CASSAPSKDTQYF. The CDR3 region has the DNA TGTGCCAGCAGCGCCCCTTCTAAAGATACGCAGTATTTT.

As concerns this clonotype: Given a much more abundant clone one base away, this may be a read error. J is TRBJ2-7 and V is TRBV28; the match to TRBD2 covers 11 bases. The closer fit of TRBJ2-3 to the DNA end suggests the J call may be wrong. The CDR3 runs to 15 residues. Germline values: CDR1 MDHEN, CDR2 SYDVKM. The CDR3 loop reads CTSSQRLAGTDTQYF. DNA for the CDR3: TGTACCAGCAGCCAACGACTAGCGGGGACAGATACGCAGTATTTT.

This clonotype was detected many times. The CDR3 loop reads CATSYTGNTEAFF. The CDR3 nucleotides are TGTGCCACCAGTTATACAGGAAACACTGAAGCTTTCTTT. This sequence joins TRBV15 and TRBJ1-1; tentative D call: TRBD1 (5 bases). This CDR3 region has 13 residues. Trimming took 6 bases from V and 2 from J, leaving 10 bases between them. Germline lookup yields CDR1 LNHNV and CDR2 YYDKDF (reference sequence).

This clonotype was detected ten times or more. V gene TRBV6-2 or TRBV6-3 combines with J gene TRBJ2-7; 9 bases fit TRBD2. Germline V gives CDR1 MNHEY, CDR2 SVGEGT. The ends lost 2 bases at V and 2 bases at J; junction bases unmatched: 4. The CDR3 is 15 amino acids. The CDR3 DNA reads TGTGCCAGCAGTTACACGGGACTAGCTCCCTACGAGCAGTACTTC. It is translated as CASSYTGLAPYEQYF.

This clonotype was seen more than once but under ten times. V usage is TRBV20-1 and J usage is TRBJ2-1, with 10 bases aligning to TRBD2. The J call is doubtful: the DNA matches TRBJ2-5 better. The CDR3 has 15 amino acids. Germline CDR1 is DFQATT and CDR2 is SNEGSKA (reference sequence). This CDR3 reads CSARDQTSGKGTQYF. CDR3 bases: TGCAGTGCTAGAGATCAAACTAGCGGGAAGGGGACCCAGTACTTC.

This clonotype has just a few counts. The V and J genes are TRBV25-1 and TRBJ2-5; D remains ambiguous. The CDR3 runs 13 residues. Germline V gene sequence: CDR1 MGHDK, CDR2 SYGVNS. V lost 6 bases and J lost 0, with 8 bases in between. The CDR3 DNA is TGTGCCAGCAGCGAGATGTACCAAGAGACCCAGTACTTC. It codes for CASSEMYQETQYF.

This clonotype was detected ten times or more. The chain employs TRBV28 and TRBJ1-2; unclear D gene. Deletions cut 5 bases from V and 2 bases from J, with 18 bases between. The V gene's germline CDR1 is MDHEN and CDR2 SYDVKM. This CDR3 region has 16 residues. CDR3 in amino acids: CASSPRSLAYNYGYTF. Here the CDR3 DNA reads TGTGCCAGCAGTCCGAGGAGTCTAGCCTACAACTATGGCTACACCTTC.

The sample holds many counts of this clonotype. The chain has TRBV18 and TRBJ2-7, with 9 bases aligning to TRBD1. Germline loops: CDR1 KGHSH, CDR2 LQKENI. The CDR3 length is 14 residues. Trimming cost V 4 bases and J 6 bases; bases outside gene matches: 7. In DNA, the CDR3 is TGTGCCAGCTCACAGGGACAGGGATCGGTCGAGCAGTACTTC. Translating gives CASSQGQGSVEQYF.

Ten or more counts support this clonotype. This chain uses TRBV6-9 with TRBJ1-1, with D unresolved. V lost 3 bases and J lost 3, with 8 bases in between. Germline CDR1 MNHGY, CDR2 SVAAGI. The CDR3 has 13 amino acids. DNA of the CDR3: TGTGCCAGCAGTTACCCCGGGGACACTGAAGCTTTCTTT. Translating gives CASSYPGDTEAFF.

In this sample, this clonotype turned up many times. This chain links TRBV4-2 with TRBJ1-4, with D possibly being TRBD1 (5 bases). Looked up from germline, CDR1 is LGHNA and CDR2 is YNFKEQ. The CDR3 length is 15 residues. V lost 0 bases and J lost 8, with 13 bases in between. CDR3 nucleotide sequence: TGTGCCAGCAGCCAAGATCGAGGGGACGAAGAAAAACTGTTTTTT. Protein: CASSQDRGDEEKLFF.

This clonotype was found many times. At one end, the junction sequence differs from germline, possibly due to a read error. The J gene is TRBJ2-1, the V gene TRBV5-1; a weak D match, TRBD1 (5 bases). Per the germline V gene, CDR1 is SGHRS and CDR2 is YFSETQ. The CDR3 totals 12 residues. CDR3 protein: CASSLQDNEQFF. CDR3 in DNA: TGTGCCAGCAGCTTACAGGACAATGAGCAGTTCTTC. Combining the CDR3 with reference TRBV5-1 and TRBJ2-1 gives the whole variable domain KAGVTQTPRYLIKTRGQQVTLSCSPISGHRSVSWYQQTPGQGLQFLFEYFSETQRNKGNFPGRFSGRQFSNSRSEMNVSTLELGDSALYLCASSLQDNEQFFGPGTRLTVL.

In its sample, this clonotype was seen a few times. The CDR3 sequence: CAWKRGTGEKLFF. The CDR3 DNA follows: TGTGCCTGGAAGAGGGGGACCGGTGAAAAACTGTTTTTT. The rearrangement joins TRBV30 to TRBJ1-4; possibly TRBD1 for D (6 bases). The CDR3 spans 13 residues. V was pared by 4 bases and J by 7 bases, with 13 bases between. Germline CDR1 is GTSNPN and CDR2 is SVGIG (reference sequence).

This clonotype was observed a few times. The chain is built from TRBV18 and TRBJ2-3; no clear D gene. Trimming pared 3 bases from V and 0 bases from J, leaving 7 bases between. The CDR3 totals 14 residues. Germline lookup yields CDR1 KGHSH and CDR2 LQKENI. CDR3 DNA: TGTGCCAGCTCACCTCCAGTGAGCACAGATACGCAGTATTTT. Translating gives CASSPPVSTDTQYF.